This T cell receptor beta chain was profiled in a study of blood T cells in healthy people across ages. The second PCR ran about 6 to 12 cycles with a sample-barcoded 5' primer and J-beta primers. A tag from a template-switch adaptor with 12 random nucleotides marked each cDNA molecule. Paired-end reads containing CDR3 totaled no fewer than 3 million for each sample. TCRdb reprocessed the 5' RACE reads with MiXCR, giving one entry per CDR3 protein. In the table there are 1.5 million to 2 million distinct CDR3 sequences, 35% to 50% of which are singletons. Study observations and caveats: For the donors, CMV status was unknown and possibly confounded expanded clonotype changes. Measured against age, TCR beta diversity per million T cells decreased in a roughly linear manner.

A word on this clonotype: What it binds is not known.

Germline values: CDR1 MDHEN, CDR2 SYDVKM. The V and J ends lost 5 bases and 6 bases respectively, with 22 bases between them. The length of the CDR3 is 16 residues. The sequence was obtained from a human donor in good health. The chain links TRBV28 to TRBJ2-5; D gene unclear. Sequencing was done on a sample of blood. The CDR3 here is CASSGPGEPSKQTQYF. The CDR3 DNA reads as TGTGCCAGCAGTGGCCCGGGCGAGCCCTCCAAGCAGACCCAGTACTTC.